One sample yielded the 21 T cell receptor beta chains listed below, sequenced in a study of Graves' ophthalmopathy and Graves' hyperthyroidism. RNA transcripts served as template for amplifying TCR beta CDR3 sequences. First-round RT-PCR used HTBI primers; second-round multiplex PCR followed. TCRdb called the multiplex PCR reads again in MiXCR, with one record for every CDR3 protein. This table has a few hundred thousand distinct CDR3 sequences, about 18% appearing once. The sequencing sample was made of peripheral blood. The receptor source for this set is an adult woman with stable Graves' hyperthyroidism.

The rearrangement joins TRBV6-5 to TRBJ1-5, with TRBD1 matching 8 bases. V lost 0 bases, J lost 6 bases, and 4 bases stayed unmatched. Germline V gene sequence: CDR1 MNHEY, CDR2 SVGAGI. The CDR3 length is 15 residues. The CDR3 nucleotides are TGTGCCAGCAGTTACTCGACAGGGGACGGTCAGCCCCAGCATTTT. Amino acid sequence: CASSYSTGDGQPQHF.

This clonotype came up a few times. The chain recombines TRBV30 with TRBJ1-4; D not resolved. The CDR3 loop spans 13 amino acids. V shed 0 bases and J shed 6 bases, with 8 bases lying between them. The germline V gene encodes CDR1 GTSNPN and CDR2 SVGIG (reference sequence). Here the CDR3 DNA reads TGTGCCTGGAGTGTACCTGGGGATGAAAAACTGTTTTTT. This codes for CAWSVPGDEKLFF.

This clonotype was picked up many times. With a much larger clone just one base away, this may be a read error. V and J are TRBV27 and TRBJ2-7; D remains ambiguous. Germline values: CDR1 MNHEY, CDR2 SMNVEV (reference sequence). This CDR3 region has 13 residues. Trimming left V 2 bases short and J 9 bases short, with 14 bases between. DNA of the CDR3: TGTGCCAGCAGTTTAGCCCGGGTCAGCGTGCAGTACTTC. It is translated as CASSLARVSVQYF.

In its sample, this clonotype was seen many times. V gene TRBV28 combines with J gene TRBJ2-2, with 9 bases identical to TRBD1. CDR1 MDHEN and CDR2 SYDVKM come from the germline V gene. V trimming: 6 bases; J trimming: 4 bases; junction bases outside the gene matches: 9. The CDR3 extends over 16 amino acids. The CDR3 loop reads CASSSVQGAFTGELFF. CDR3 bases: TGTGCCAGCAGCTCTGTACAGGGGGCCTTCACCGGGGAGCTGTTTTTT.

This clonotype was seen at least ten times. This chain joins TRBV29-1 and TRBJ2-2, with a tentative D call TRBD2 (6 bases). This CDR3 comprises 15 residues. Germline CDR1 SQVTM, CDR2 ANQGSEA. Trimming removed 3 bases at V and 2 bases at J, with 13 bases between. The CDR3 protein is CSVEAAGTNTGELFF. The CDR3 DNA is TGCAGCGTTGAGGCAGCGGGTACCAACACCGGGGAGCTGTTTTTT.

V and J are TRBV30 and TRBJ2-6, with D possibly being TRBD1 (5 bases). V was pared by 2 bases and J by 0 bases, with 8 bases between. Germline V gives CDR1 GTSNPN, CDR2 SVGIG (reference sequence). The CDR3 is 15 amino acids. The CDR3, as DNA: TGTGCCTGGAGTCCCAGGGTCTCTGGGGCCAACGTCCTGACTTTC. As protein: CAWSPRVSGANVLTF.

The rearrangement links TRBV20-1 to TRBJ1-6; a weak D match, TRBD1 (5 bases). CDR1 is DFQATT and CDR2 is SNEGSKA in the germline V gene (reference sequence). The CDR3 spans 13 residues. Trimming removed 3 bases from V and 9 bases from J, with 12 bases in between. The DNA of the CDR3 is TGCAGTGCTAGTCGCAGGGAGAGTTCACCCCTCCACTTT. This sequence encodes CSASRRESSPLHF.

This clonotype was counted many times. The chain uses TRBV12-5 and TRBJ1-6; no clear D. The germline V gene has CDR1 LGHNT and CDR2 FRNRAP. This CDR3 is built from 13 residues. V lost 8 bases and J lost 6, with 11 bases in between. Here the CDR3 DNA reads TGTGCTAGTCAAGGGTCGGCTAATTCACCCCTCCACTTT. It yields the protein CASQGSANSPLHF. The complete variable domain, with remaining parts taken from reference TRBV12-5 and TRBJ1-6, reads DARVTQTPRHKVTEMGQEVTMRCQPILGHNTVFWYRQTMMQGLELLAYFRNRAPLDDSGMPKDRFSAEMPDATLATLKIQPSEPRDSAVYFCASQGSANSPLHFGNGTRLTVT.

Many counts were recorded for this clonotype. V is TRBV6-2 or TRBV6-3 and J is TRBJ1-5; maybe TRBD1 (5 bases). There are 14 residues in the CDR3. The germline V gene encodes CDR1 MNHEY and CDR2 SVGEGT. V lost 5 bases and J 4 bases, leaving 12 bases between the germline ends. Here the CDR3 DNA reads TGTGCCAGCAGTGCACCGGGACGGAATCAGCCCCAGCATTTT. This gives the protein CASSAPGRNQPQHF.

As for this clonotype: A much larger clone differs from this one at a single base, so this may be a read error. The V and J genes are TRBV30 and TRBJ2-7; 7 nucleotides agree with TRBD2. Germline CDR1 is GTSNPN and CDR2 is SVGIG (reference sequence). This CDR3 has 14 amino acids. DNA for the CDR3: TGTGCCTGGAGTGTATCCAGCGGGGCCTACGAGCAGTGCTTC. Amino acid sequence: CAWSVSSGAYEQCF.

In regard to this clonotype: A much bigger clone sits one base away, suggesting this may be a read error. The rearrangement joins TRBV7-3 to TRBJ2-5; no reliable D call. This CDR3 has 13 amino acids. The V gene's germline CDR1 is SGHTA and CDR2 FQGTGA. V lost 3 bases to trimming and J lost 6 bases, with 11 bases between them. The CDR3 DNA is TGTGCCAGCAGCTTTGGTCCCTCCAAGACCCAGTACTTC. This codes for CASSFGPSKTQYF.

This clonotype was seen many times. The CDR3 sequence: CAISERTSGSYDEQYF. CDR3 in DNA: TGTGCCATCAGTGAGAGAACTAGCGGGAGTTACGACGAGCAGTACTTC. This chain uses TRBV10-3 with TRBJ2-7, with 11 bases aligning to TRBD2. Losses at the gene ends were 2 bases for V and 5 bases for J; bases not matched to a gene: 8. The CDR3 runs 16 residues. Per the germline V gene, CDR1 is ENHRY and CDR2 is SYGVKD.

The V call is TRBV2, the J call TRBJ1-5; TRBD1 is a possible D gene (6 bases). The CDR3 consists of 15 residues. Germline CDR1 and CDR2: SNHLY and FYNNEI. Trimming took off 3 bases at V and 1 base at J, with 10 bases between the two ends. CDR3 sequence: CASSDQGQSNQPQHF. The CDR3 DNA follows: TGTGCCAGCAGTGATCAGGGGCAGAGCAATCAGCCCCAGCATTTT.

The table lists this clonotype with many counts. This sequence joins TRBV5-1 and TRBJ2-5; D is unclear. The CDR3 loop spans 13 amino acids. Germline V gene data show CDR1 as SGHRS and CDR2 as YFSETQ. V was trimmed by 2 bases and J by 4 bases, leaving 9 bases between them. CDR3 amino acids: CASSFTERETQYF. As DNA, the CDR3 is TGCGCCAGCAGCTTCACAGAGCGAGAGACCCAGTACTTC.

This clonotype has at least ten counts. This CDR3 reads CASSFPVRGGGTEAFF. CDR3 DNA: TGTGCCAGCAGTTTTCCTGTCAGGGGTGGAGGCACTGAAGCTTTCTTT. V gene TRBV12-3 or TRBV12-4 combines with J gene TRBJ1-1, with D perhaps TRBD1 (6 bases). The CDR3 contains 16 residues. V shed 3 bases and J shed 4 bases, with 18 bases lying between them.

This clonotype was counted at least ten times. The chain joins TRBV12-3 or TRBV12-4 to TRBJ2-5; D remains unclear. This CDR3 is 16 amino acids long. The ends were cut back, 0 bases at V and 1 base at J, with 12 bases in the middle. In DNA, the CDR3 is TGTGCCAGCAGTTTAGCATATTCCGGGCTCCAAGAGACCCAGTACTTC. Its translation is CASSLAYSGLQETQYF.

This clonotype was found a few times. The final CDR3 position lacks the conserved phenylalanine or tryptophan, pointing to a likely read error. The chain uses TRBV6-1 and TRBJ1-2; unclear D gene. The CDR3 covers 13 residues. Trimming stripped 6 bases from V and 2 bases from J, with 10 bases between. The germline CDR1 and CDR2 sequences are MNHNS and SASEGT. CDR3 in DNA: TGTGCCAGCAGGGAGGGATCGAACTATGGCTACACCTCC. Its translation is CASREGSNYGYTS.

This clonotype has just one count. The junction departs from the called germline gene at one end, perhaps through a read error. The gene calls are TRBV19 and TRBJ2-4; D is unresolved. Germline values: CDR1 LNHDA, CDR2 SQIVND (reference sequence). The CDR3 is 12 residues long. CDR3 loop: CASAPVGNIKYF. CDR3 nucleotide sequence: TGTGCCAGCGCCCCCGTTGGAAACATTAAGTACTTC.

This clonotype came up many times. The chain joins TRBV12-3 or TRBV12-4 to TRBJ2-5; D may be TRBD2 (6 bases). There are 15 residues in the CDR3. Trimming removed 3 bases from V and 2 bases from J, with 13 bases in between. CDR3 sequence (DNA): TGTGCCAGCAGTTTGTCGGACTACCCGCAAGAGACCCAGTACTTC. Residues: CASSLSDYPQETQYF.

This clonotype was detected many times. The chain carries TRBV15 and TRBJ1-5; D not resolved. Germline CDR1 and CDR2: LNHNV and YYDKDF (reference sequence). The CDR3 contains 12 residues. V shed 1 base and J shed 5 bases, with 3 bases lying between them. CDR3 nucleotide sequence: TGTGCCACCAGCAGAGCGTATCAGCCCCAGCATTTT. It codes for CATSRAYQPQHF.

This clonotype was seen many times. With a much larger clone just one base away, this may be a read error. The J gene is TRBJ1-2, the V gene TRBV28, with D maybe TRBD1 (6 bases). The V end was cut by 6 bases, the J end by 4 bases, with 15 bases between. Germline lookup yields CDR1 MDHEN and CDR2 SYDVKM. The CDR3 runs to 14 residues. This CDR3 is CASSPTVRGYGYTF. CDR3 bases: TGTGCCAGCAGCCCAACGGTCAGGGGCTATGGCTACACCTTC.